This is a list of T cell receptor beta chains from one sample in a study of blood T cell repertoires in COVID-19. Method: immunoSEQ multiplex PCR; TCRdb's copy keeps in-frame clones and lacks some. The repertoire holds a few hundred thousand clones, with roughly 84% as singletons. Input material: peripheral blood. The source of these receptors is a person in their 70s with COVID-19, enrolled during active disease. Both conserved end residues are part of each CDR3. D genes are given only for firm matches. Rows may omit the clone size; those that give it use once, few, many or a size class.

V	J	D	size	CDR3	DNA
TRBV2	TRBJ2-3	TRBD1	.	CASDRGRDTDTQYF	TGTGCCAGCGACAGGGGGAGGGACACAGATACGCAGTATTTT
TRBV6-5	TRBJ1-1	.	.	CASSPREGGRTEAFF	TGTGCCAGCAGTCCTCGCGAGGGCGGGAGGACTGAAGCTTTCTTT
TRBV3-1/TRBV3-2	TRBJ2-7	TRBD2	once	CASSQGVTSPLEQYF	TGTGCCAGCAGCCAAGGGGTGACTAGCCCCCTCGAGCAGTACTTC
TRBV30	TRBJ2-1	TRBD1	.	CAWRDRGKRNEQFF	TGTGCCTGGAGGGACAGGGGGAAAAGGAATGAGCAGTTCTTC
TRBV7-3	TRBJ2-7	TRBD2	.	CASSLSLAGEQYF	TGTGCCAGCAGCTTAAGTCTAGCGGGCGAGCAGTACTTC
TRBV28	TRBJ1-1	.	.	CASSLANTEAFF	TGTGCCAGCAGTTTGGCGAACACTGAAGCTTTCTTT
TRBV6-5	TRBJ2-2	.	.	CATRPRVTGELFF	TGTGCCACGCGCCCCAGGGTTACCGGGGAGCTGTTTTTT
TRBV5-6	TRBJ2-7	TRBD2	few	CASSPGGLAGGIFKQYF	TGTGCCAGCAGCCCGGGGGGACTAGCGGGAGGGATTTTCAAGCAGTACTTC
TRBV30	TRBJ1-2	TRBD1	once	CAWRDRGGYGYTF	TGTGCCTGGAGGGACAGGGGAGGCTATGGCTACACCTTC
TRBV2	TRBJ1-5	.	few	CASSLDTRNQPQHF	TGTGCCAGCAGTTTGGACACTCGCAATCAGCCCCAGCATTTT
TRBV29-1	TRBJ2-3	TRBD2	.	CSVGEGDTQYF	TGCAGCGTTGGGGAGGGAGATACGCAGTATTTT
TRBV7-9	TRBJ2-1	TRBD2	.	CASSILAGDYNEQFF	TGTGCCAGCAGCATTCTAGCGGGGGACTACAATGAGCAGTTCTTC
TRBV10-2	TRBJ1-5	TRBD1	.	CASSESGGNQPQHF	TGCGCCAGCAGTGAATCAGGGGGCAACCAGCCCCAGCATTTT
TRBV11-1	TRBJ2-3	.	.	CASSTYITATDTQYF	TGTGCCAGCAGCACATACATCACAGCCACAGATACGCAGTATTTT
TRBV9	TRBJ1-6	.	.	CASSVEGWSSPLHF	TGTGCCAGCAGCGTAGAGGGGTGGAGCTCACCCCTCCACTTT
TRBV11-2	TRBJ1-5	TRBD1	.	CASSLGDRAAQPQHF	TGTGCCAGCAGCTTAGGCGACAGGGCGGCTCAGCCCCAGCATTTT
TRBV3-1/TRBV3-2	TRBJ2-7	.	.	CASSQAARQNEQYF	TGTGCCAGCAGCCAAGCGGCGAGACAAAACGAGCAGTACTTC
TRBV20-1	TRBJ2-7	.	many	CSASIANSYEQYF	TGCAGTGCTAGTATTGCCAACAGTTACGAGCAGTACTTC
TRBV5-5	TRBJ1-5	.	.	CASSLEWAADNQPQHF	TGTGCCAGCAGCTTGGAGTGGGCAGCGGACAATCAGCCCCAGCATTTT
TRBV4-1	TRBJ1-5	.	.	CASSQLGWGGPKVGNQPQHF	TGCGCCAGCAGCCAATTGGGATGGGGGGGCCCTAAAGTGGGCAATCAGCCCCAGCATTTT
TRBV6-6	TRBJ2-7	TRBD1	.	CASSRGRTYEQYF	TGTGCCAGCAGCAGGGGGAGAACCTACGAGCAGTACTTC
TRBV10-3	TRBJ1-2	TRBD1	.	CAISGTGGLGDYGYTF	TGTGCCATCTCCGGGACAGGGGGCCTGGGCGACTATGGCTACACCTTC
TRBV5-6	TRBJ2-5	.	.	CASSLALSAGAKETQYF	TGTGCCAGCAGCTTGGCCCTATCGGCAGGGGCAAAAGAGACCCAGTACTTC
TRBV5-4	TRBJ2-3	.	.	CASSSHRQVRPDTQYF	TGTGCCAGCAGCTCACACCGACAGGTCAGACCAGATACGCAGTATTTT
TRBV5-4	TRBJ1-1	.	many	CASHTVEIGTEAFF	TGTGCCAGCCACACTGTGGAGATCGGCACTGAAGCTTTCTTT
TRBV11-2	TRBJ1-1	TRBD1	.	CASSPLTGGTEAFF	TGTGCCAGCAGCCCCTTGACAGGGGGCACTGAAGCTTTCTTT
TRBV10-2	TRBJ2-1	TRBD1	.	CATAGQVGNEQFF	TGCGCCACCGCTGGACAGGTGGGCAATGAGCAGTTCTTC
TRBV7-2	TRBJ1-3	TRBD1	few	CASSLSGTGSGNTIYF	TGTGCCAGCAGCCTGTCCGGGACAGGGTCTGGAAACACCATATATTTT
TRBV6-2/TRBV6-3	TRBJ1-5	.	.	CASSRDMGNQPQHF	TGTGCCAGCAGCCGGGACATGGGCAATCAGCCCCAGCATTTT
TRBV19	TRBJ2-5	.	.	CASRRLAGSMETQYF	TGTGCCAGTAGAAGATTGGCGGGATCGATGGAGACCCAGTACTTC
TRBV7-9	TRBJ1-5	TRBD1	.	CASSHRGSNQPQHF	TGTGCCAGCAGCCACAGGGGTAGCAATCAGCCCCAGCATTTT
TRBV30	TRBJ1-3	.	.	CAWSSGSAGNTIYF	TGTGCCTGGAGTTCTGGGAGTGCGGGAAACACCATATATTTT
TRBV5-4	TRBJ2-7	.	.	CASSSASREQYF	TGTGCCAGCAGTTCCGCATCGCGCGAGCAGTACTTC
TRBV5-4	TRBJ2-3	TRBD2	.	CASSSGVAGSTDTQYF	TGTGCCAGCAGCTCGGGAGTAGCGGGATCCACAGATACGCAGTATTTT
TRBV4-3	TRBJ2-3	.	few	CASSQGGGFSTDTQYF	TGCGCCAGCAGCCAAGGGGGAGGATTTAGCACAGATACGCAGTATTTT
TRBV18	TRBJ1-4	.	.	CASSPFRGNEKLFF	TGTGCCAGCTCACCATTTCGGGGGAATGAAAAACTGTTTTTT
TRBV28	TRBJ1-5	.	.	CAGRGSNQPQHF	TGTGCCGGCCGAGGTAGCAATCAGCCCCAGCATTTT
TRBV27	TRBJ2-7	.	.	CASSLRLQANSYEQYF	TGTGCCAGCAGTTTACGCCTCCAGGCTAACTCCTACGAGCAGTACTTC
TRBV6-5	TRBJ2-5	.	once	CASTEGTGQETQYF	TGTGCCAGCACCGAAGGGACTGGCCAAGAGACCCAGTACTTC
TRBV18	TRBJ1-2	.	.	CASSPGGHGYTF	TGTGCCAGCTCACCGGGAGGGCACGGCTACACCTTC
TRBV19	TRBJ1-2	.	few	CARPRRGLGAYGYTF	TGTGCCAGGCCGAGGCGGGGATTGGGCGCCTATGGCTACACCTTC
TRBV5-1	TRBJ2-1	TRBD1	.	CASSPGTGGVNEQFF	TGCGCCAGCAGCCCGGGGACAGGGGGTGTTAATGAGCAGTTCTTC
TRBV5-6	TRBJ2-7	.	.	CASSLGLAGSSYEQYF	TGTGCCAGCAGCCTAGGACTGGCCGGTTCATCCTACGAGCAGTACTTC
TRBV7-2	TRBJ2-7	TRBD1	.	CASSLRRGQGAYEQYF	TGTGCCAGCAGCTTACGGAGGGGACAGGGGGCCTACGAGCAGTACTTC
TRBV7-8	TRBJ1-1	TRBD1	.	CASSLFTPYRGNTEAFF	TGTGCCAGCAGCCTTTTTACGCCCTACAGGGGGAACACTGAAGCTTTCTTT
TRBV5-4	TRBJ2-1	TRBD1	.	CASSLLTGGNEQFF	TGTGCCAGCAGCTTATTGACAGGGGGGAATGAGCAGTTCTTC
TRBV5-1	TRBJ1-5	.	.	CASRGDSNQPQHF	TGCGCCAGCAGGGGCGATAGCAATCAGCCCCAGCATTTT
TRBV11-1	TRBJ1-1	TRBD1	.	CASSLTRGRTEAFF	TGTGCCAGCAGCTTGACCAGGGGGAGGACTGAAGCTTTCTTT